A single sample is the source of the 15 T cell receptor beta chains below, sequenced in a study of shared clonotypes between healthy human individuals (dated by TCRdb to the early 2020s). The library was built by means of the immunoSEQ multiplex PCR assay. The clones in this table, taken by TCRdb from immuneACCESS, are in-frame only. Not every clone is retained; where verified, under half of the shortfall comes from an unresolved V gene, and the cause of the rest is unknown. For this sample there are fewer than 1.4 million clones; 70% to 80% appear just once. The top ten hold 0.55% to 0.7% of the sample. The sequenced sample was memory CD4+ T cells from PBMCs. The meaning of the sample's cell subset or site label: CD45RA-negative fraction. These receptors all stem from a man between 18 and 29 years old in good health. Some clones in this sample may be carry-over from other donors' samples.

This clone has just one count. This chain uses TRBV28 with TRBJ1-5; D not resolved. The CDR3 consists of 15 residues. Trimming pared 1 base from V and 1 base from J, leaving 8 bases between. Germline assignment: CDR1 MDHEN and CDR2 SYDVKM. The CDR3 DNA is TGTGCCAGCAGTTTATACGTTCACAGCAATCAGCCCCAGCATTTT. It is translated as CASSLYVHSNQPQHF.

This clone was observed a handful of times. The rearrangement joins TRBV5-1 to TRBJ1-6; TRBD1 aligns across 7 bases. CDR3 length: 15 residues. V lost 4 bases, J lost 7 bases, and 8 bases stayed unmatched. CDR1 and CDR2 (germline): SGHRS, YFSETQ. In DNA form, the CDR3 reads TGCGCCAGCAGCGTCGTCAGGGGGTCAAATTCACCCCTCCACTTT. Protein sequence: CASSVVRGSNSPLHF.

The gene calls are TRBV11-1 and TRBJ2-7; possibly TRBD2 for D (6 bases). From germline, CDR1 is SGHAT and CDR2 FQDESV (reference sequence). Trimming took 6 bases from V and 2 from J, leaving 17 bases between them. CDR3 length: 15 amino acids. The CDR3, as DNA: TGTGCCAGCAGACCATGGCAGGAGGGGACCTACGAGCAGTACTTC. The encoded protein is CASRPWQEGTYEQYF.

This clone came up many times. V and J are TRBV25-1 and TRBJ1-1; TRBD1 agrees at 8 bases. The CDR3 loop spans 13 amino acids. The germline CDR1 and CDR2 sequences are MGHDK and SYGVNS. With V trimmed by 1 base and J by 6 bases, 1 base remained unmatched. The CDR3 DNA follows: TGTGCCAGCAGTGAATCAGGGGGCTCTGAAGCTTTCTTT. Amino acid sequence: CASSESGGSEAFF.

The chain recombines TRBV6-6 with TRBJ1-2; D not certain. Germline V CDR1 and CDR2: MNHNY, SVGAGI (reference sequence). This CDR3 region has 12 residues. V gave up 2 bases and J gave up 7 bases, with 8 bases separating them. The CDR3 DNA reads TGTGCCAGCAGTTACCAAGATGGTGGCTACACCTTC. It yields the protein CASSYQDGGYTF.

The CDR3 sequence: CATSAGTQETQYF. The DNA for the CDR3 is TGTGCCACCAGCGCCGGGACTCAGGAGACCCAGTACTTC. The chain has TRBV15 and TRBJ2-5; maybe TRBD2 (6 bases). Germline V CDR1 and CDR2: LNHNV, YYDKDF (reference sequence). Trimming took 5 bases from V and 5 from J, leaving 12 bases between them. The CDR3 contains 13 residues.

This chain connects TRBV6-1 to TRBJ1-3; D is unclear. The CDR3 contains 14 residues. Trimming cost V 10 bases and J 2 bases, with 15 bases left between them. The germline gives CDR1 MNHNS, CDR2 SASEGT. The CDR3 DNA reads TGTGCCACAAAGGCCCGAGGGACTGGAAACACCATATATTTT. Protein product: CATKARGTGNTIYF.

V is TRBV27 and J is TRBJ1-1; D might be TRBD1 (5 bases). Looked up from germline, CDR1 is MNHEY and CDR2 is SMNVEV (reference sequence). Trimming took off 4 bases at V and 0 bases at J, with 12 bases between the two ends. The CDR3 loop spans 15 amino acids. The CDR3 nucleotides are TGTGCCAGCAGTTCGTTCGGACATATGAACACTGAAGCTTTCTTT. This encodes CASSSFGHMNTEAFF.

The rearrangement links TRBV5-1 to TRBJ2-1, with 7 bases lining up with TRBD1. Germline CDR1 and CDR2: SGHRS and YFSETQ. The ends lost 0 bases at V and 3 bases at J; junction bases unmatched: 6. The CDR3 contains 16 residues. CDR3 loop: CASSLGTGVGYNEQFF. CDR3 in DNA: TGCGCCAGCAGCTTGGGCACAGGGGTAGGCTACAATGAGCAGTTCTTC.

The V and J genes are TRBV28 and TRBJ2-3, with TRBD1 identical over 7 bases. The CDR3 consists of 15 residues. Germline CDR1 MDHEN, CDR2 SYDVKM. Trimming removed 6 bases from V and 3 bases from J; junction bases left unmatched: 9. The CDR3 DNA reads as TGTGCCAGCAGCCTCCGACAGGGAGAGACAGATACGCAGTATTTT. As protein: CASSLRQGETDTQYF.

CDR3 loop: CASSLYGTGAGNTIYF. Here the CDR3 DNA reads TGTGCCAGCAGCTTATACGGGACAGGGGCAGGAAACACCATATATTTT. V usage is TRBV7-2 and J usage is TRBJ1-3, with 10 nucleotides matching TRBD1. CDR1 is SGHTA, CDR2 FQGNSA, per germline. V shed 2 bases, J shed 4 bases, and the junction held 5 bases outside the gene matches. This CDR3 comprises 16 residues.

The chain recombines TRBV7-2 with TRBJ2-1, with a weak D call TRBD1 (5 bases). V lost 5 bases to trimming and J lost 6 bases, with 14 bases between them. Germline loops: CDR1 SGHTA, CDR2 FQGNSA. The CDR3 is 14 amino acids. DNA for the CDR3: TGTGCCAGCAGCGACTGGGGCAGGTTCAATGAGCAGTTCTTC. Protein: CASSDWGRFNEQFF.

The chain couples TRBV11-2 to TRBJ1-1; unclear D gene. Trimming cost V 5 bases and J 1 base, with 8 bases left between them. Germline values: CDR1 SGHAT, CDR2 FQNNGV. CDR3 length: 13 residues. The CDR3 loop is CASSPWRNTEAFF. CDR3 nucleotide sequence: TGTGCCAGCAGCCCGTGGAGGAACACTGAAGCTTTCTTT.

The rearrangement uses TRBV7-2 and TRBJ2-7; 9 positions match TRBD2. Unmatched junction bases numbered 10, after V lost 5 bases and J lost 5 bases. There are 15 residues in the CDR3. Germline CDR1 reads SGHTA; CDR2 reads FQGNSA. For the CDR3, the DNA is TGTGCCAGCAGCCGGGGCGGAGCGGGAGGTGACGAGCAGTACTTC. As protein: CASSRGGAGGDEQYF.

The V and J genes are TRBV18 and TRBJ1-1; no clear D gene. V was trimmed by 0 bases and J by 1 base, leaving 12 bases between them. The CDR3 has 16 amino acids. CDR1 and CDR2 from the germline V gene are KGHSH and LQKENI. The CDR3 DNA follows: TGTGCCAGCTCACCACCTCGTCGTGCAGGGAACACTGAAGCTTTCTTT. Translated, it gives CASSPPRRAGNTEAFF.